The present T cell receptor beta chain was sequenced within a study of T cell responses to AZD1222 COVID-19 vaccine. Study-level findings and limits: Two doses of AZD1222 preceded a rise in Spike-specific TCR breadth and depth. Clonal diversity may have been underestimated, and the donors were mostly white British, with more females than males. At 160-218 and 743-854, vaccine-associated CD4 TCRs were dominant, and they spanned spike.

About this clone itself: Its antigen is currently unknown.

Profiled with immunoSEQ multiplex PCR; TCRdb holds only in-frame clones, not every one. The table includes around 160,000 clones, about 92% detected once. The sequence derives from an adult in good health. This material consisted of peripheral blood, taken on day 0 of AZD1222 vaccination.

CDR3 DNA: TGTGCCAGCAGACTGAATTCACCCCTCCACTTT. It is translated as CASRLNSPLHF. V is TRBV12-3 or TRBV12-4 and J is TRBJ1-6; D gene unclear. This CDR3 contains 11 residues. V was shortened by 6 bases and J by 7 bases, with 4 bases between the two germline ends.